This T cell receptor (beta chain) was documented in a study of blood T cells in healthy people across ages. Study-wide points: Donors of long life had a larger count of naive CD4+ cells and greater diversity than aged donors.

The second PCR ran roughly 6 to 12 cycles with a sample-barcoded 5' primer and J-beta primers. TCRdb reprocessed the 5' RACE reads with MiXCR, giving one entry per CDR3 protein. The sample yields about 970,000 distinct CDR3 sequences, roughly half seen once. A note on this clonotype: Its antigen is undetermined.

The clonotype originates from a woman in her sixties or seventies in good health. The source material was blood.

In nucleotides, the CDR3 is TGTGCCAGCAGTTCCAACGTAGGCTACACCTTC. Protein sequence: CASSSNVGYTF. The J gene is TRBJ1-2, the V gene TRBV28; D call uncertain. CDR1 is MDHEN, CDR2 SYDVKM, per germline. CDR3 length equals 11 residues. V lost 4 bases and J lost 8, with 8 bases in between.